The 17 T cell receptor beta chains below come from one sample, sequenced in a study of PD-L1 blockade in urothelial cancer. Profiled with immunoSEQ multiplex PCR; TCRdb holds only in-frame clones, not every one. The sample contains some 40,000 clones, roughly 88% of which appear only once. Documented time point: pretreatment peripheral blood. The input for sequencing was PBMCs, taken around atezolizumab (anti-PD-L1) treatment. These TCRs come from a donor at least 40 years old with urothelial cancer.

The J gene is TRBJ1-5, the V gene TRBV19; 10 bases are a match to TRBD1. The CDR3 has 16 amino acids. Germline assignment: CDR1 LNHDA and CDR2 SQIVND (reference sequence). J was trimmed by 1 base and V by 9 bases; bases with no gene match: 9. This CDR3 is CASRDRGYTSNQPQHF. The CDR3 DNA sequence: TGTGCCAGCCGGGACAGGGGTTATACGAGCAATCAGCCCCAGCATTTT.

The CDR3 bases are TGTGCCAGCAGCGTCTCCCAGGGTGACACTGAAGCTTTCTTT. This translates into CASSVSQGDTEAFF. The rearrangement joins TRBV9 to TRBJ1-1; TRBD1 is a possible D gene (5 bases). The CDR3 is 14 residues long. Germline values: CDR1 SGDLS, CDR2 YYNGEE. Trimming pared 2 bases from V and 3 bases from J, leaving 11 bases between.

Only a few counts were recorded for this clone. The chain has TRBV29-1 and TRBJ2-2; unclear D gene. Germline loops: CDR1 SQVTM, CDR2 ANQGSEA. Trimming cost V 7 bases and J 4 bases, with 7 bases left between them. The CDR3 totals 11 residues. CDR3 DNA: TGCAGCGGAATCGGCACCGGGGAGCTGTTTTTT. Amino acids: CSGIGTGELFF.

This chain uses TRBV5-1 with TRBJ1-2, with D perhaps matching TRBD1 (6 bases). Trimming left V 4 bases short and J 8 bases short, with 21 bases between. CDR1 and CDR2 from the germline V gene are SGHRS and YFSETQ. The CDR3 sequence is 15 residues long. This CDR3 is CASSPQPTGPEGYTF. The CDR3 nucleotides read TGCGCCAGCAGCCCTCAACCGACAGGCCCAGAGGGCTACACCTTC.

V is TRBV5-1 and J is TRBJ2-3; 8 nucleotides match TRBD2. V trimming: 0 bases; J trimming: 4 bases; junction bases outside the gene matches: 10. The CDR3 length is 17 residues. Germline-derived CDR1 and CDR2 are SGHRS and YFSETQ. CDR3 in DNA: TGCGCCAGCAGCTTGGATTTGGCGGGAGGAGTGGCAGATACGCAGTATTTT. It specifies CASSLDLAGGVADTQYF.

The rearrangement uses TRBV2 and TRBJ1-1; 11 nucleotides match TRBD1. The CDR3 is 15 residues long. Looked up from germline, CDR1 is SNHLY and CDR2 is FYNNEI. The V and J ends lost 6 bases and 6 bases, in that order; junction bases with no gene match: 9. The CDR3 here is CASSGQGASLAEAFF. The CDR3 DNA is TGTGCCAGCAGCGGACAGGGGGCGAGTCTGGCTGAAGCTTTCTTT.

The chain carries TRBV6-6 and TRBJ2-5; 10 nucleotides align to TRBD2. This CDR3 is built from 15 residues. The V gene end was trimmed by 7 bases and the J gene end by 1 base; junction bases not matched to a gene: 6. The germline CDR1 and CDR2 sequences are MNHNY and SVGAGI (reference sequence). CDR3 bases: TGTGCCAGCAAGCTAGCGGGAGCCCTCCAAGAGACCCAGTACTTC. It encodes CASKLAGALQETQYF.

The chain recombines TRBV5-1 with TRBJ2-7; D is possibly TRBD1 (6 bases). This CDR3 comprises 15 residues. The germline gives CDR1 SGHRS, CDR2 YFSETQ. Trimming stripped 4 bases from V and 7 bases from J, with 21 bases between. The CDR3 DNA sequence: TGCGCCAGCAGCGTAACAGGGACCGCCTCTGGGGAGCAGTACTTC. Translation: CASSVTGTASGEQYF. Filled out from reference TRBV5-1 and TRBJ2-7, the complete variable domain reads KAGVTQTPRYLIKTRGQQVTLSCSPISGHRSVSWYQQTPGQGLQFLFEYFSETQRNKGNFPGRFSGRQFSNSRSEMNVSTLELGDSALYLCASSVTGTASGEQYFGPGTRLTVT.

The chain couples TRBV28 to TRBJ1-2; 12 bases align to TRBD1. The germline V gene encodes CDR1 MDHEN and CDR2 SYDVKM. With 6 bases clipped from V and 8 bases from J, the junction kept 10 bases outside the gene matches. The CDR3 consists of 15 residues. The DNA for the CDR3 is TGTGCCAGCAGGCGATCGGGACAGGGGGCGTCCGGCTACACCTTC. It specifies CASRRSGQGASGYTF.

This clone was seen just once. The V call is TRBV7-2, the J call TRBJ1-1; D uncertain. Deletions cut 2 bases from V and 3 bases from J, with 13 bases between. The CDR3 loop spans 15 amino acids. Germline-derived CDR1 and CDR2 are SGHTA and FQGNSA. The chain's CDR3 is CASSLWSSGDTEAFF. In DNA form, the CDR3 reads TGTGCCAGCAGCTTATGGTCCTCCGGGGACACTGAAGCTTTCTTT.

The chain carries TRBV9 and TRBJ2-7; 7 nucleotides agree with TRBD2. Trimming took 4 bases from V and 3 from J; bases not matched to a gene: 4. From germline, CDR1 is SGDLS and CDR2 YYNGEE. This CDR3 comprises 13 residues. The CDR3: CASSPTSDYEQYF. CDR3 DNA: TGTGCCAGCAGCCCTACTAGCGACTACGAGCAGTACTTC.

The chain carries TRBV15 and TRBJ2-7; perhaps TRBD1 as D (5 bases). This CDR3 is 14 amino acids long. The V gene's germline CDR1 is LNHNV and CDR2 YYDKDF (reference sequence). Trimming removed 0 bases from V and 3 bases from J, with 9 bases in between. Here the CDR3 reads CATSRDREGYEQYF. CDR3 nucleotides: TGTGCCACCAGCAGAGACAGGGAAGGCTACGAGCAGTACTTC.

The J gene is TRBJ1-2, the V gene TRBV30; 7 bases line up with TRBD1. The CDR3 runs 14 residues. With V trimmed by 3 bases and J by 4 bases, 8 bases remained unmatched. Germline loops: CDR1 GTSNPN, CDR2 SVGIG (reference sequence). The CDR3 here is CAWSQGGSSYGYTF. The CDR3 DNA reads as TGTGCCTGGAGCCAAGGGGGCAGTTCCTATGGCTACACCTTC.

The CDR3 here is CASSPRGGSKNIQYF. CDR3 bases: TGTGCCAGCAGCCCCCGCGGGGGCTCCAAAAACATTCAGTACTTC. This chain links TRBV7-9 with TRBJ2-4, with TRBD2 as a possible D gene (7 bases). CDR1 is SEHNR, CDR2 FQNEAQ, per germline (reference sequence). The V and J ends lost 5 bases and 2 bases respectively, with 13 bases between them. This CDR3 is built from 15 residues.

This clone has just a few counts. The chain is built from TRBV7-2 and TRBJ2-7; D remains unclear. Between the trimmed V and J ends, which lost 4 bases and 4 bases, there was a span of 17 bases. The germline V gene has CDR1 SGHTA and CDR2 FQGNSA. This CDR3 is 15 amino acids long. CDR3 DNA: TGTGCCAGCAGCTCCGCTTTGGGCCGCCAATACGAGCAGTACTTC. Its protein product is CASSSALGRQYEQYF.

The V and J genes are TRBV30 and TRBJ1-3, with a tentative D call TRBD1 (5 bases). Deletions cut 5 bases from V and 4 bases from J, with 15 bases between. The CDR3 spans 14 residues. Germline-derived CDR1 and CDR2 are GTSNPN and SVGIG (reference sequence). The CDR3 bases are TGTGCCTGGGGGTCGGGGGTCGGGGGAAACACCATATATTTT. Translated, it gives CAWGSGVGGNTIYF.

V and J are TRBV7-9 and TRBJ2-5, with a possible D match to TRBD2 (5 bases). The germline V gene has CDR1 SEHNR and CDR2 FQNEAQ (reference sequence). The CDR3 extends over 15 amino acids. V lost 1 base and J lost 5, with 14 bases in between. CDR3 nucleotide sequence: TGTGCCAGCAGCTTAGTTGGCCCCCCGGGGGAGACCCAGTACTTC. Its protein product is CASSLVGPPGETQYF.